A selection of T cell receptor beta chains follows, all from one sample in a study of regulatory T cells in long-lasting Graves disease. MiXCR, run by TCRdb on the multiplex PCR reads, gives a single entry per CDR3 protein. In the table there are approximately 350,000 distinct CDR3 sequences, about 11% of which are singletons. These same data were also listed under a study on T cells in Graves' hyperthyroidism and ophthalmopathy.

The material was peripheral blood mononuclear cells (PBMCs), obtained at new diagnosis, from a patient treated with antithyroid drugs. All receptors come from a woman under 30 with Graves disease. CDR3s include the opening cysteine and the closing phenylalanine or tryptophan. Expanded clones get a size class; other rows say once, few or many, or leave the size out.

J gene: TRBJ1-1; clone size: many; V gene: TRBV18; CDR3 protein: CASSPPWTKNTEAFF
J gene: TRBJ2-1; clone size: .; V gene: TRBV20-1; CDR3 protein: CSARDGGGAYNEQFF
J gene: TRBJ2-5; clone size: .; V gene: TRBV6-1; CDR3 protein: CASRLFAGQETQYF
J gene: TRBJ2-1; clone size: .; V gene: TRBV6-1; CDR3 protein: CAAGTSGHNEQFF
J gene: TRBJ1-6; clone size: .; V gene: TRBV4-1; CDR3 protein: CASSQVHQAARSSPLHF
J gene: TRBJ2-3; clone size: many; V gene: TRBV6-5; CDR3 protein: CASSYLVRGSDTQYF
J gene: TRBJ1-1; clone size: .; V gene: TRBV6-1; CDR3 protein: CASKDRDEAFF
J gene: TRBJ2-1; clone size: many; V gene: TRBV5-1; CDR3 protein: CASSPIQTSGAVTYNEQFF
J gene: TRBJ1-2; clone size: many; V gene: TRBV19; CDR3 protein: CASSLMNYGYTF
J gene: TRBJ1-2; clone size: many; V gene: TRBV12-3/TRBV12-4; CDR3 protein: CATTPDRDSYGYTF
J gene: .; clone size: .; V gene: TRBV20-1; CDR3 protein: CSARVGDRAYSNQPQYF
J gene: TRBJ2-1; clone size: many; V gene: TRBV3-1; CDR3 protein: CASSQLLQGMSNEQFF
J gene: TRBJ2-1; clone size: .; V gene: TRBV19; CDR3 protein: CASSLAEMTNEQFF
J gene: TRBJ1-5; clone size: .; V gene: TRBV19; CDR3 protein: CASSMGQQQPQHF
J gene: TRBJ1-6; clone size: .; V gene: TRBV6-5; CDR3 protein: CASSYFGGASYNSPLHF
J gene: TRBJ2-1; clone size: many; V gene: TRBV7-3; CDR3 protein: CASSSSGGANNEQFF
J gene: TRBJ1-5; clone size: many; V gene: TRBV6-1; CDR3 protein: CASRPAIRNQPQHF
J gene: TRBJ1-4; clone size: many; V gene: TRBV12-3/TRBV12-4; CDR3 protein: CASSLYRVSGTNEKLFF
J gene: TRBJ1-1; clone size: many; V gene: TRBV19; CDR3 protein: CASSGEGQPNTEAFF
J gene: TRBJ2-1; clone size: many; V gene: TRBV20-1; CDR3 protein: CSARQGGDLYNEQFF
J gene: TRBJ1-1; clone size: .; V gene: TRBV20-1; CDR3 protein: CSALTDRALSRGRAFF
J gene: TRBJ1-1; clone size: many; V gene: TRBV28; CDR3 protein: CASSLQGSNTEAFF
J gene: TRBJ2-7; clone size: many; V gene: TRBV7-8; CDR3 protein: CASSLVGSSYEQYF
J gene: TRBJ2-7; clone size: many; V gene: TRBV6-2/TRBV6-3; CDR3 protein: CASKPAGGRGEQYF
J gene: TRBJ2-7; clone size: many; V gene: TRBV13; CDR3 protein: CATQTSGSYEQYF
J gene: TRBJ2-7; clone size: .; V gene: TRBV28; CDR3 protein: CASSLWSLYEQYF
J gene: TRBJ2-1; clone size: many; V gene: TRBV7-2; CDR3 protein: CASSLYDRAYNEQFF
J gene: TRBJ1-2; clone size: many; V gene: TRBV4-2; CDR3 protein: CASSQARGEPGYTF
J gene: TRBJ2-5; clone size: many; V gene: TRBV2; CDR3 protein: CASGEGINEETQYF
J gene: TRBJ1-1; clone size: many; V gene: TRBV4-1; CDR3 protein: CASSHPAPNTEAFF
J gene: TRBJ2-6; clone size: many; V gene: TRBV7-8; CDR3 protein: CASSLVVANPSGANVLTF
J gene: TRBJ1-5; clone size: .; V gene: TRBV6-1; CDR3 protein: CASSRDRTWQPQHF
J gene: TRBJ2-2; clone size: .; V gene: TRBV7-6; CDR3 protein: CAGSSDRGRNYNTGELFF
J gene: TRBJ1-5; clone size: many; V gene: TRBV6-1; CDR3 protein: CASSWGQGVQQPQHF
J gene: TRBJ1-1; clone size: many; V gene: TRBV27; CDR3 protein: CASSESGTGYTEAFF
J gene: TRBJ1-1; clone size: many; V gene: TRBV12-3/TRBV12-4; CDR3 protein: CASGVDGTNTEAFF
J gene: TRBJ1-5; clone size: many; V gene: TRBV27; CDR3 protein: CASKQLESNQPQHF
J gene: TRBJ2-5; clone size: .; V gene: TRBV14; CDR3 protein: CASSQVTETGTQYF
J gene: TRBJ2-5; clone size: .; V gene: TRBV3-1; CDR3 protein: CASSQGQFLRVQETQYF
J gene: TRBJ2-5; clone size: few; V gene: TRBV2; CDR3 protein: CASSQTSKELAGGKGAETQYF
J gene: TRBJ1-1; clone size: many; V gene: TRBV2; CDR3 protein: CASSVEQGMTEAFF
J gene: TRBJ2-1; clone size: .; V gene: TRBV20-1; CDR3 protein: CSARVTGDYNEQFF
J gene: TRBJ1-1; clone size: many; V gene: TRBV2; CDR3 protein: CASTLAEAFF
J gene: TRBJ1-3; clone size: few; V gene: TRBV9; CDR3 protein: CASSFQKGTGRSGNTIYF
J gene: TRBJ1-2; clone size: .; V gene: TRBV29-1; CDR3 protein: CSVGDPSYGYTF
J gene: TRBJ1-2; clone size: .; V gene: TRBV6-1; CDR3 protein: CASRPGTGNHTF
J gene: TRBJ2-1; clone size: many; V gene: TRBV7-2; CDR3 protein: CASSLVGEQFF
J gene: TRBJ2-5; clone size: few; V gene: TRBV9; CDR3 protein: CASSSGTGFVETQYF
J gene: TRBJ1-2; clone size: .; V gene: TRBV20-1; CDR3 protein: CSASPTAYYGYTF
J gene: TRBJ2-1; clone size: many; V gene: TRBV10-3; CDR3 protein: CAISESLRLAGNNEQFF
J gene: TRBJ2-2; clone size: many; V gene: TRBV10-3; CDR3 protein: CAIRKGDSTGELFF
J gene: TRBJ1-4; clone size: few; V gene: TRBV29-1; CDR3 protein: CSVYVQATNEKLFF
J gene: TRBJ2-3; clone size: .; V gene: TRBV7-6; CDR3 protein: CASSFAGTSRDTQYF
J gene: TRBJ1-4; clone size: .; V gene: TRBV7-6; CDR3 protein: CASSLESQGGGKLFF